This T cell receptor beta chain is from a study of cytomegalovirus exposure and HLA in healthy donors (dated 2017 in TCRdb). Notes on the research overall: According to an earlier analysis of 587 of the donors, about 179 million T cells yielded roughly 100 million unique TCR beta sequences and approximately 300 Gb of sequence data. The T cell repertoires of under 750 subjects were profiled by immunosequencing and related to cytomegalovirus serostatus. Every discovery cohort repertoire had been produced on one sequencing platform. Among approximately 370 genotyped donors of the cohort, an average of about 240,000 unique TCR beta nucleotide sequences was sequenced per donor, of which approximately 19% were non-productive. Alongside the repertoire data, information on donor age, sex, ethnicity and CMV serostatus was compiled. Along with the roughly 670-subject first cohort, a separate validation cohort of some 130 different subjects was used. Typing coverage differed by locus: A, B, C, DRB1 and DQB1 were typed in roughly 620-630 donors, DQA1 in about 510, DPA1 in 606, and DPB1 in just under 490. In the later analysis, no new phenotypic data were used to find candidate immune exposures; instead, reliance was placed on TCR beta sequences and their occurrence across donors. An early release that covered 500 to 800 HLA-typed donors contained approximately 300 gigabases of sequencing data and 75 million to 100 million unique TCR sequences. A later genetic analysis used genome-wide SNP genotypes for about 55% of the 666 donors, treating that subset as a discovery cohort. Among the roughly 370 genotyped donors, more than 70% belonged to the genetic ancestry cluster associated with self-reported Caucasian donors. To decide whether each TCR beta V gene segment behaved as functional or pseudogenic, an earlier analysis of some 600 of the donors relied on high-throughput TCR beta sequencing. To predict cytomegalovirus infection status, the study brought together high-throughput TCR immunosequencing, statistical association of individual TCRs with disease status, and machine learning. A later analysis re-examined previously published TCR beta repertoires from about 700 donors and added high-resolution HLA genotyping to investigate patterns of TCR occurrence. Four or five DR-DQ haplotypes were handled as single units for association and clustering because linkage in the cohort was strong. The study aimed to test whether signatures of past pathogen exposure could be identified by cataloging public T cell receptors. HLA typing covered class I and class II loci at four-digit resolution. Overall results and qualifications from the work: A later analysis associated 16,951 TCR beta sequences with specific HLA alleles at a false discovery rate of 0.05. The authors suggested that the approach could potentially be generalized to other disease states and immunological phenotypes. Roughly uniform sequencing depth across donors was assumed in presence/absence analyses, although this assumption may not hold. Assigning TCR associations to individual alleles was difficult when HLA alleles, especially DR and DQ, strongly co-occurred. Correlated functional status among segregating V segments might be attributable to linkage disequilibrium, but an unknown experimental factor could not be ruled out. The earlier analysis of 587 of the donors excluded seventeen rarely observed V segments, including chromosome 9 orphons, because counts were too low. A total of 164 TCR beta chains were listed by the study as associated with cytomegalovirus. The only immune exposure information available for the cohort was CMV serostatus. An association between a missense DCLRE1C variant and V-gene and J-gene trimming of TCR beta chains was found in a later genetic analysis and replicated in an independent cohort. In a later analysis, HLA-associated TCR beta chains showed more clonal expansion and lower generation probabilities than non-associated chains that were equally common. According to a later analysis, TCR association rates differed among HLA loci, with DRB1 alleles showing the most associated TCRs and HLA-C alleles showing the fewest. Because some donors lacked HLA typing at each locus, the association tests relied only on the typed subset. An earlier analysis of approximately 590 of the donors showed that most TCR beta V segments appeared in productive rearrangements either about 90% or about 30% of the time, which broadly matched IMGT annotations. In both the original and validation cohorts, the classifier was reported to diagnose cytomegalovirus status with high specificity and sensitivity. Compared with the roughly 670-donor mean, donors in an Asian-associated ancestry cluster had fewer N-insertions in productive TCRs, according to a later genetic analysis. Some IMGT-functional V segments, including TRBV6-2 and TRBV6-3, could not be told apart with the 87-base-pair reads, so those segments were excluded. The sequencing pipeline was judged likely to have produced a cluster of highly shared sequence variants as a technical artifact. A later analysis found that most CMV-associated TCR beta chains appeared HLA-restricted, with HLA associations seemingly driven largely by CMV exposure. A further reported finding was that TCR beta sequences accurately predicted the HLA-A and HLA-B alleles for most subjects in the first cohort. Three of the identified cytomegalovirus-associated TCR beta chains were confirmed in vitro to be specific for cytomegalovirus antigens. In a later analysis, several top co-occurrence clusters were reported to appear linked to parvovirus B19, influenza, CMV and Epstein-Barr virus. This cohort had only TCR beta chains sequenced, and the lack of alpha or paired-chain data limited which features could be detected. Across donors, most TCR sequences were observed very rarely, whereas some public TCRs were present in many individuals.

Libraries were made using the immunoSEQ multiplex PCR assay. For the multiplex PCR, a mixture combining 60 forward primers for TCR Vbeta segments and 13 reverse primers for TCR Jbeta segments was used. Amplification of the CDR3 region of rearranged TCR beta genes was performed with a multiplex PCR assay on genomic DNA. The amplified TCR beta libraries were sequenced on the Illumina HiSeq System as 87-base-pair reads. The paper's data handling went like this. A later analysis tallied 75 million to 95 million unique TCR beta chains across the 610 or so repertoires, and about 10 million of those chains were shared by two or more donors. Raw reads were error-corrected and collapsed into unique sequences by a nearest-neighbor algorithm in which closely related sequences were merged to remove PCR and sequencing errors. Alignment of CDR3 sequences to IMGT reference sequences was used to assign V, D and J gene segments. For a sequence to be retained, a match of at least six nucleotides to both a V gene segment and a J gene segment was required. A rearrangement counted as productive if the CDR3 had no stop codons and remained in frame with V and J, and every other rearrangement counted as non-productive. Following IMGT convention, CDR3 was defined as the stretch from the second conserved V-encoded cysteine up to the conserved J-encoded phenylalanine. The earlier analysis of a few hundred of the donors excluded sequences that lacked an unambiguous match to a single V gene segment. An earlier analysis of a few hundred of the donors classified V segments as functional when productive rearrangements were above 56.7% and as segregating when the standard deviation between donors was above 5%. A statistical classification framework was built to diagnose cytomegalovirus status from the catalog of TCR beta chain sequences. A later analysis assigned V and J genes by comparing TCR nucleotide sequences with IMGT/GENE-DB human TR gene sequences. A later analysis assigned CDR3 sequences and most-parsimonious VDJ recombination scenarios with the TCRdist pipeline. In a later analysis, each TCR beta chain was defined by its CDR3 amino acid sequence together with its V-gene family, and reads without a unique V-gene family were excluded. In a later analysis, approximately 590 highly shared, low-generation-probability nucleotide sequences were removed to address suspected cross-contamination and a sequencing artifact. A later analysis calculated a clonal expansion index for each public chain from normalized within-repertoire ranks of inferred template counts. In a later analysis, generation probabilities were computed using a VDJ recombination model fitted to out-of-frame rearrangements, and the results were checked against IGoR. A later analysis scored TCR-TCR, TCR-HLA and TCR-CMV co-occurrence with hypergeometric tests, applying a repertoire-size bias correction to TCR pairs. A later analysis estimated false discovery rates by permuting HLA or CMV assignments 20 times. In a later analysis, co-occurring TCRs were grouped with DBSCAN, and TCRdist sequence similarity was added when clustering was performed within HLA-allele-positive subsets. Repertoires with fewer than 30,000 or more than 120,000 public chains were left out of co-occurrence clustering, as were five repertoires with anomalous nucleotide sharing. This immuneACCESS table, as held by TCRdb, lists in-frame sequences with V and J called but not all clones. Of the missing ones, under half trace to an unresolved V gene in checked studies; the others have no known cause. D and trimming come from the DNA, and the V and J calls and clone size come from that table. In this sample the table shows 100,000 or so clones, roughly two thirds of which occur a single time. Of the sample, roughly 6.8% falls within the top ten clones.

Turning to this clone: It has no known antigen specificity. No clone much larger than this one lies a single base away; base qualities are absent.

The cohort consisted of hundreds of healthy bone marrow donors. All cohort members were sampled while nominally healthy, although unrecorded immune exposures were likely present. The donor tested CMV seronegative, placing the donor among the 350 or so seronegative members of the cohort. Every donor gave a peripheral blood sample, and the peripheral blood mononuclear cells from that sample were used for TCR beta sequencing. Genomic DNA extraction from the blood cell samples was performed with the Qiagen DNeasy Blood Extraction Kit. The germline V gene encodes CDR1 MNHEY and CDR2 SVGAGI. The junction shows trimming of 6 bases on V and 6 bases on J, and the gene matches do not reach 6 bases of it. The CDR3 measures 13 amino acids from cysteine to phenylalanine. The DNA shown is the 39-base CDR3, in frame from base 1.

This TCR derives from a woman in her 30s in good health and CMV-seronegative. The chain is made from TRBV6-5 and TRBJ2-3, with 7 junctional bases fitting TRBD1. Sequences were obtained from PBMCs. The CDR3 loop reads CASSPDRPDTQYF. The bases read TGTGCCAGCAGCCCGGACAGGCCTGATACGCAGTATTTT.